The 16 T cell receptor beta chains listed next were all sequenced from one sample in a study of T cell changes during pregnancy in multiple sclerosis. Clones were read by immunoSEQ multiplex PCR, and TCRdb kept only the in-frame ones, dropping some. The sample shows around 130,000 clones, about 93% of them seen only once. Sequencing was performed on peripheral blood, taken before pregnancy. These receptors were obtained from a female donor with multiple sclerosis, enrolled in a pregnancy study.

J is TRBJ2-2 and V is TRBV30, with 8 bases aligning to TRBD1. The CDR3 has 20 amino acids. The V and J ends lost 0 bases and 6 bases, in that order; junction bases with no gene match: 21. Germline CDR1 and CDR2: GTSNPN and SVGIG (reference sequence). This chain's CDR3 is CAWSVLQSLADRGMSGELFF. CDR3 nucleotide sequence: TGTGCCTGGAGTGTACTTCAAAGTTTGGCAGACAGGGGAATGTCCGGGGAGCTGTTTTTT. The complete variable domain, with remaining parts taken from reference TRBV30 and TRBJ2-2, reads SQTIHQWPATLVQPVGSPLSLECTVEGTSNPNLYWYRQAAGRGLQLLFYSVGIGQISSEVPQNLSASRPQDRQFILSSKKLLLSDSGFYLCAWSVLQSLADRGMSGELFFGEGSRLTVL.

This clone was found once. The chain joins TRBV5-1 to TRBJ2-1; 13 bases line up with TRBD2. CDR1 is SGHRS, CDR2 YFSETQ, per germline. Losses at the gene ends were 3 bases for V and 9 bases for J; bases not matched to a gene: 9. CDR3 length equals 16 residues. CDR3 protein: CASSSVTSGRRGEQFF. For the CDR3, the DNA is TGCGCCAGCAGCTCCGTGACTAGCGGGAGGAGAGGTGAGCAGTTCTTC.

The CDR3 region is CASSMTSGIQTQYF. The CDR3 DNA reads as TGTGCCAGCAGTATGACTAGCGGGATACAGACCCAGTACTTC. This rearrangement joins TRBV6-1 to TRBJ2-5; 11 bases are shared with TRBD2. The CDR3 extends over 14 amino acids. V lost 5 bases, J lost 6 bases, and 5 bases stayed unmatched. Germline V CDR1 and CDR2: MNHNS, SASEGT.

This chain uses TRBV19 with TRBJ1-1; 8 nucleotides line up with TRBD1. This CDR3 contains 14 residues. Germline V gene data show CDR1 as LNHDA and CDR2 as SQIVND (reference sequence). V was pared by 7 bases and J by 0 bases, with 4 bases of the junction left unmatched. The CDR3 DNA sequence: TGTGCCAGTACCAGGGACAGGATGAACACTGAAGCTTTCTTT. This translates into CASTRDRMNTEAFF.

V gene TRBV27 combines with J gene TRBJ1-6; maybe TRBD1 (6 bases). CDR1 and CDR2 from the germline V gene are MNHEY and SMNVEV (reference sequence). Trimming removed 6 bases at V and 9 bases at J, with 15 bases between. CDR3 size: 14 residues. CDR3 coding DNA: TGTGCCAGCAGGCCGGGACAACAAGGTTCACCCCTCCACTTT. Translated, it gives CASRPGQQGSPLHF.

This chain joins TRBV6-1 and TRBJ2-7; tentatively, D is TRBD1 (5 bases). Per germline, CDR1 MNHNS and CDR2 SASEGT. The CDR3 extends over 15 amino acids. The V and J ends lost 1 base and 6 bases respectively, with 16 bases between them. CDR3 sequence reads: CASSEDVGRPGEQYF. Here the CDR3 DNA reads TGTGCCAGCAGTGAAGATGTGGGGCGCCCGGGCGAGCAGTACTTC.

V and J are TRBV7-8 and TRBJ1-1; 7 bases match TRBD1. The CDR3 is 14 residues long. V shed 4 bases and J 4 bases; nucleotides not matched to a gene: 6. CDR1 is SGHVS and CDR2 is FQNEAQ in the germline V gene. CDR3 coding DNA: TGTGCCAGCAGCTCGTACAGGGGAAGCACTGAAGCTTTCTTT. It codes for CASSSYRGSTEAFF. The variable domain in full, completed from reference TRBV7-8 and TRBJ1-1, reads GAGVSQSPRYKVAKRGQDVALRCDPISGHVSLFWYQQALGQGPEFLTYFQNEAQLDKSGLPSDRFFAERPEGSVSTLKIQRTQQEDSAVYLCASSSYRGSTEAFFGQGTRLTVV.

The chain joins TRBV7-8 to TRBJ2-1; D is uncertain. CDR1 and CDR2 (germline): SGHVS, FQNEAQ. The length of the CDR3 is 13 residues. V was clipped by 1 base and J by 7 bases, with 8 bases between them. Written as DNA, the CDR3 is TGTGCCAGCAGCTTAGGAGGAATTAATGAGCAGTTCTTC. This translates into CASSLGGINEQFF.

V and J are TRBV29-1 and TRBJ2-1, with 8 bases lining up with TRBD1. Germline values: CDR1 SQVTM, CDR2 ANQGSEA. V lost 0 bases and J lost 8; bases outside the gene matches: 15. This CDR3 is built from 17 residues. CDR3 in amino acids: CSVEETWVGDRLHEQFF. The CDR3 bases are TGCAGCGTTGAAGAAACTTGGGTAGGGGACAGGTTGCATGAGCAGTTCTTC.

The chain has TRBV6-6 and TRBJ2-7, with a possible D match to TRBD2 (5 bases). Trimming stripped 2 bases from V and 4 bases from J, with 9 bases between. CDR1 and CDR2 from the germline V gene are MNHNY and SVGAGI (reference sequence). The CDR3 has 13 residues. The DNA for the CDR3 is TGTGCCAGCAGTTACGAGGGCGGATACGAGCAGTACTTC. Amino acid sequence: CASSYEGGYEQYF.

The V gene is TRBV18, the J gene TRBJ2-6; TRBD1 matches 7 bases. CDR1 is KGHSH and CDR2 is LQKENI in the germline V gene. The CDR3 runs to 17 residues. With V trimmed by 4 bases and J by 1 base, 7 bases remained unmatched. Here the CDR3 DNA reads TGTGCCAGCTCACAGGGGACAGCTACTTCTGGGGCCAACGTCCTGACTTTC. Translated: CASSQGTATSGANVLTF.

The chain recombines TRBV28 with TRBJ2-5, with 10 nucleotides matching TRBD2. The closer fit of TRBJ2-7 to the DNA end suggests the J call may be wrong. The CDR3 runs 16 residues. CDR1 MDHEN and CDR2 SYDVKM come from the germline V gene. The CDR3, as DNA: TGTGCCAGCAGAGAGCTCGGCCTAGCGGGAGCCAACGAGCAGTACTTC. Its translation is CASRELGLAGANEQYF.

The chain employs TRBV19 and TRBJ1-2, with 9 nucleotides matching TRBD1. CDR3 length equals 17 residues. Germline V gives CDR1 LNHDA, CDR2 SQIVND (reference sequence). The junction had 11 bases not matched to a gene; V was cut back by 6 bases and J by 0 bases. Here the CDR3 DNA reads TGTGCCAGTAGAGAGACAGGGGGTATACGAACTAACTATGGCTACACCTTC. Translating gives CASRETGGIRTNYGYTF.

The CDR3 nucleotides are TGTGCCAGCAGCCCACAGGGGGCGGGCTATGGCTACACCTTC. Amino acid sequence: CASSPQGAGYGYTF. The V gene is TRBV9, the J gene TRBJ1-2, with 9 bases that match TRBD1. CDR1 and CDR2 (germline): SGDLS, YYNGEE. CDR3 length: 14 residues. J gave up 4 bases and V 4 bases, and 5 bases lay outside the gene matches.

The V gene is TRBV5-4, the J gene TRBJ2-1, with TRBD2 identical over 7 bases. The CDR3 spans 13 residues. In germline, CDR1 is SGHNT, CDR2 YYREEE (reference sequence). The ends lost 4 bases at V and 12 bases at J; junction bases unmatched: 10. In DNA form, the CDR3 reads TGTGCCAGCAGCCCCGCGGGCGGGAGAGGGCAGTTCTTC. Amino acid sequence: CASSPAGGRGQFF.

This sequence joins TRBV15 and TRBJ2-1; 9 bases line up with TRBD1. Germline V CDR1 and CDR2: LNHNV, YYDKDF (reference sequence). The CDR3 contains 17 residues. With V trimmed by 0 bases and J by 5 bases, 8 bases remained unmatched. The CDR3 DNA reads TGTGCCACCAGCAGAGATCTAATGGGACAGGGAGACAATGAGCAGTTCTTC. This sequence encodes CATSRDLMGQGDNEQFF.